A selection of T cell receptor beta chains follows, all from one sample in a study of blood T cells in healthy people across ages. TCRdb fed the 5' RACE reads into MiXCR, producing one record per CDR3 protein. This sample yields 1.4 million to 1.5 million distinct CDR3 sequences, of which 40% to 50% are seen a single time; around 8% belongs to the top ten. The sample comprised blood. The source of these receptors is a woman between 18 and 30 years old in good health. The CDR3 runs from the conserved cysteine through the conserved F or W. Fields, in order: V gene, D gene, J gene, clone size, CDR3 DNA, CDR3 protein. The D gene is left open where the match is weak. The listing skips clone size in some rows; elsewhere it reads once, few, many or a size class.

TRBV13	TRBD2	TRBJ2-1	NA	TGTGCCAGCAGCTTAATCGCCTCTATCGGGAGGGCCGATAATGGGCAGTTCTTC	CASSLIASIGRADNGQFF
TRBV20-1	NA	TRBJ1-1	once	TGCAGTGCTAGTGGACGGGAATTCAACACTGAAGCTTTCTTT	CSASGREFNTEAFF
TRBV10-3	NA	TRBJ2-4	NA	TGTGCCATCAGTGAGTCGCGGAGAATGGACATTCAGTACTTC	CAISESRRMDIQYF
TRBV29-1	TRBD1	TRBJ2-2	NA	TGTAGCGTCCACTGGACAGGGGGTATGATCGGGGAGCTGTTTTTT	CSVHWTGGMIGELFF
TRBV25-1	NA	TRBJ2-7	NA	TGTGCCAGCAGTGACGTTGGGACTCTTCCCTACGAGCAGTACTTC	CASSDVGTLPYEQYF
TRBV3-1	TRBD1	TRBJ1-1	few	TGTGCCAGCAGCCAAGACGAGGGGACAGTAAACACTGAAGCTTTCTTT	CASSQDEGTVNTEAFF
TRBV28	NA	TRBJ2-7	few	TGTGCCAGCAGTCTCACGGACGGGGGCTACGAGCAGTACTTC	CASSLTDGGYEQYF
TRBV5-1	NA	TRBJ2-1	NA	TGCGCCAGCAGGTCCCAGTTTAATGAGCAGTTCTTC	CASRSQFNEQFF
TRBV20-1	NA	TRBJ1-1	NA	TGCAGTGCTAGAGATAGCGATACTGAAGCTTTCTTT	CSARDSDTEAFF
TRBV12-3/TRBV12-4	NA	TRBJ2-7	few	TGTGCCAGCAGTTGGGACGGAACCTACGAGCAGTACTTC	CASSWDGTYEQYF
TRBV7-2	TRBD2	TRBJ2-7	few	TGTGCCAGCAGCCCCCGGCCTAGCGGGCCCTCCGAAGCCTACGAGCAGTACTTC	CASSPRPSGPSEAYEQYF
TRBV18	NA	TRBJ2-3	NA	TGTGCCAGCTCACCACCACTAGCTGAAACGCAGTATTTT	CASSPPLAETQYF
TRBV11-2	NA	TRBJ2-4	few	TGTGCCAGCAGCTTTGGAGAGATAGGGGAGCAGTACTTC	CASSFGEIGEQYF
TRBV27	TRBD2	TRBJ2-6	NA	TGTGCCAGCAGTTTTAGCGGGAGTGGCGCTGGGGCCAACGTCCTGACTTTC	CASSFSGSGAGANVLTF
TRBV27	TRBD2	TRBJ2-5	NA	TGTGCCAGCAGTTTTAGCGGGTACCAAAAGTACCAAGAGACCCAGTACTTC	CASSFSGYQKYQETQYF
TRBV6-6	NA	TRBJ1-2	NA	TGTGCCAGCAGTTACGTTACAGGCTCTAACTATGGCTACACCTTC	CASSYVTGSNYGYTF